This T cell receptor beta chain was retrieved from a study of chemoradiotherapy in HPV16-positive cancers. Across the study: Candidate HPV-specific T-cell clones and common TCR motifs came from functional assays in a couple of HPV16-positive patients.

Only in-frame clones appear in the TCRdb table, and some are missing; sequencing was by immunoSEQ multiplex PCR. The table has around 13,000 clones, approximately 77% seen once. This clone turned up a few times. Its cognate antigen is unknown. The CDR3 has 14 residues. Germline CDR1 SGHNT, CDR2 YYREEE (reference sequence). Germline trimming cut 2 bases from V and 4 bases from J; bases unmatched to any gene: 4. General study points: Candidate HPV-specific clones and E7-related TCR motifs grew in tumor during treatment. For HPV16-positive patients, expanding HPV-responsive T cells associated with longer recurrence-free survival.

Sampling was performed from a patient who underwent chemoradiotherapy. The V and J genes are TRBV5-4 and TRBJ1-2; 8 nucleotides line up with TRBD1. This receptor was identified in a human donor with HPV-associated anogenital cancer. CDR3 sequence reads: CASSFPGQVYGYTF. For the CDR3, the DNA is TGTGCCAGCAGCTTTCCGGGACAGGTCTATGGCTACACCTTC. Drawing the rest from reference TRBV5-4 and TRBJ1-2, the complete variable domain is ETGVTQSPTHLIKTRGQQVTLRCSSQSGHNTVSWYQQALGQGPQFIFQYYREEENGRGNFPPRFSGLQFPNYSSELNVNALELDDSALYLCASSFPGQVYGYTFGSGTRLTVV.